This TCR beta chain was sequenced for a study of blood T cell repertoires in COVID-19. Study-wide context: The study drew acute and convalescent COVID-19 samples from the United States, Italy and Spain.

Per the original methods: Estimated nucleated cell counts came from reference gene primer amplification. Measured with immunoSEQ multiplex PCR; TCRdb has only the in-frame clones, and not every one. V, J and clone size reflect that table, while D and trimming were determined from the DNA. Among over 70,000 clones listed, about 80% were seen once. This CDR3 is 13 amino acids long. V was cut by 4 bases and J by 8 bases, with 12 bases left in between. The V gene's germline CDR1 is MNHEY and CDR2 SVGAGI. This receptor was taken from a human donor in a cohort sampled during active COVID-19. V usage is TRBV6-5 and J usage is TRBJ2-1; D is uncertain. The sequenced material came from peripheral blood. The CDR3: CASSSLPIHEQFF. The CDR3 DNA is TGTGCCAGCAGTTCCTTACCTATCCATGAGCAGTTCTTC.